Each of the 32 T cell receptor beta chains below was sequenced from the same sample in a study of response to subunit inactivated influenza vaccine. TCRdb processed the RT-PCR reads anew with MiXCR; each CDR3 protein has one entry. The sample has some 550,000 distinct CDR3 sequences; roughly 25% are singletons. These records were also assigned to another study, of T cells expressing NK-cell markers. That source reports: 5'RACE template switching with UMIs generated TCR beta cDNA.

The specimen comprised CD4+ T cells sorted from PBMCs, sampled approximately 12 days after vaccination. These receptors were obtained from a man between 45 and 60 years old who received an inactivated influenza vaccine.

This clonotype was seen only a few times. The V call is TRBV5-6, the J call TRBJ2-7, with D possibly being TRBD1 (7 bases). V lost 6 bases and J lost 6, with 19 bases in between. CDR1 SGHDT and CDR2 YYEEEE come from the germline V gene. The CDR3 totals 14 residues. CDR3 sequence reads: CASKGRGRGIEQYF. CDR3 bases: TGTGCCAGCAAAGGAAGGGGGCGCGGGATCGAGCAGTACTTC.

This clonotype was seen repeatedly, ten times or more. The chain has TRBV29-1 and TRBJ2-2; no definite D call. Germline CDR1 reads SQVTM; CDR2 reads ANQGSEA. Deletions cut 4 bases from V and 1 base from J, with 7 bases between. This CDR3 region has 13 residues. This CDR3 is CSVGRQNTGELFF. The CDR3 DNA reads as TGCAGCGTTGGTCGACAGAACACCGGGGAGCTGTTTTTT.

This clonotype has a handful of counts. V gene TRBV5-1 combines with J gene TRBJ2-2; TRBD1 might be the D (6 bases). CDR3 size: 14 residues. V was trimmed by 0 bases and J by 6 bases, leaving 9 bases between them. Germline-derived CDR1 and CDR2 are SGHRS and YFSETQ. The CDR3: CASSLDRAPGELFF. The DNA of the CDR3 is TGCGCCAGCAGCTTGGACAGGGCGCCCGGGGAGCTGTTTTTT.

This CDR3 is CASSRQQGDEQYF. The CDR3 nucleotides are TGTGCCAGCAGCCGACAACAGGGCGACGAGCAGTACTTC. The V gene is TRBV11-3, the J gene TRBJ2-7; tentatively, D is TRBD1 (6 bases). The germline gives CDR1 SGHNT, CDR2 YENEEA. The CDR3 extends over 13 amino acids. V was pared by 5 bases and J by 5 bases, with 13 bases between.

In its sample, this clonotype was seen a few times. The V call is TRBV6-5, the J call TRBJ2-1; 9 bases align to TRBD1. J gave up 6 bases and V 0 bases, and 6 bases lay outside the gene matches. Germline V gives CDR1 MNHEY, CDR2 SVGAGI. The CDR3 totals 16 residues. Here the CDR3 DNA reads TGTGCCAGCAGTTACTCGAGGGTGGGACAGGGCAATGAGCAGTTCTTC. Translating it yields CASSYSRVGQGNEQFF.

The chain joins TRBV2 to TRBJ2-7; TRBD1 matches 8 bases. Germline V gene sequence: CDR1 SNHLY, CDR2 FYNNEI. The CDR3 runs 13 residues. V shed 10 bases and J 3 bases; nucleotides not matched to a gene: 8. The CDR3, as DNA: TGTGCCACCAAGACAGGGGTGAGCTACGAGCAGTACTTC. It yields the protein CATKTGVSYEQYF.

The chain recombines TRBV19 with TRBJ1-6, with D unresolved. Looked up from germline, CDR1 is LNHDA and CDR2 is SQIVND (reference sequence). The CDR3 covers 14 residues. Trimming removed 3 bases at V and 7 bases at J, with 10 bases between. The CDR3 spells CASSIYSDNSPLHF. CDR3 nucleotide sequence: TGTGCCAGTAGTATCTACAGTGACAATTCACCCCTCCACTTT.

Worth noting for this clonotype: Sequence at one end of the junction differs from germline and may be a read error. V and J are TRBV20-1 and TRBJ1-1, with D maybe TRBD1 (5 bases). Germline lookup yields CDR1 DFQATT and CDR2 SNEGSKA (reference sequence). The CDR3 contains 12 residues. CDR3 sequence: CSARPSTVRRLF. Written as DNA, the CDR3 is TGCAGTGCTAGACCATCGACAGTACGTCGCCTCTTT.

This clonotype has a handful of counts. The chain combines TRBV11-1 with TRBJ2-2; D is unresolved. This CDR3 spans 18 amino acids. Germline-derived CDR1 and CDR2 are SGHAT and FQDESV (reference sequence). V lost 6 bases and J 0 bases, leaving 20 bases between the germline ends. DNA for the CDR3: TGTGCCAGCAGAGAAACACGGATCGGGCGGACGAACACCGGGGAGCTGTTTTTT. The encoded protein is CASRETRIGRTNTGELFF.

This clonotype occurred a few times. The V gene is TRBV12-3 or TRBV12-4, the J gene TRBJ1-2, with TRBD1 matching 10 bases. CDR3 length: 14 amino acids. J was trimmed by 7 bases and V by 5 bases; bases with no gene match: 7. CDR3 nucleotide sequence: TGTGCCAGCAGTCGACAGGGGGCTTTCGCTGGCTACACCTTC. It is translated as CASSRQGAFAGYTF.

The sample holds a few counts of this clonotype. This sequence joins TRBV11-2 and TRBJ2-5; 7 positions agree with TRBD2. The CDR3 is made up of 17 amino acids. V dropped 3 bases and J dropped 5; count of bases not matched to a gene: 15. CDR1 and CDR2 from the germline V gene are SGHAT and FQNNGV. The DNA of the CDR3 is TGTGCCAGCAGCTTCCTGGCGGGAGTAGGGATGGGCGAGACCCAGTACTTC. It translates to CASSFLAGVGMGETQYF.

The CDR3 reads CATSDLWLANEQFF. The CDR3 region has the DNA TGTGCCACCAGTGATTTGTGGCTAGCTAATGAGCAGTTCTTC. The chain is built from TRBV24-1 and TRBJ2-1, with a weak D call TRBD2 (5 bases). The V end was cut by 0 bases, the J end by 7 bases, with 9 bases between. This CDR3 contains 14 residues. The germline gives CDR1 KGHDR, CDR2 SFDVKD.

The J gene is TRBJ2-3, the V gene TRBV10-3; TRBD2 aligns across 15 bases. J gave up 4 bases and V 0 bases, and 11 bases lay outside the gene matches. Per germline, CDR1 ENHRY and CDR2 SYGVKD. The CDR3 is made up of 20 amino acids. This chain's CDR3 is CAISESGLAGGYPPSDTQYF. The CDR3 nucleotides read TGTGCCATCAGTGAGTCGGGACTAGCGGGGGGTTACCCGCCCTCAGATACGCAGTATTTT.

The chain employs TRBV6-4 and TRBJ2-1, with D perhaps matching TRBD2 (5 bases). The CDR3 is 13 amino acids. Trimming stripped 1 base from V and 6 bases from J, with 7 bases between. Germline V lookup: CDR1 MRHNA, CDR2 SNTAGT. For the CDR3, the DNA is TGTGCCAGCAGTGACTTACTAGGCAATGAGCAGTTCTTC. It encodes CASSDLLGNEQFF.

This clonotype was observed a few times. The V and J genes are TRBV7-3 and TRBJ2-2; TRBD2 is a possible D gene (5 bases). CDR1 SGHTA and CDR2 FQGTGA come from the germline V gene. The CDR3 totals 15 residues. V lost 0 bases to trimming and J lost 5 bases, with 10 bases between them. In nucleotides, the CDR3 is TGTGCCAGCAGCTTAACGGTGGCGGGTACCGGGGAGCTGTTTTTT. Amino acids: CASSLTVAGTGELFF.

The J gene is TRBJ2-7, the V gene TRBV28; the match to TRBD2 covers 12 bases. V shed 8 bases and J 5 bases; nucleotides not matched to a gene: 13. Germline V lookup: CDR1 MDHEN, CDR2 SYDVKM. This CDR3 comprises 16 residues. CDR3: CASVSGASGRADEQYF. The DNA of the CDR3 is TGTGCCAGCGTCTCCGGGGCTAGCGGGAGGGCCGACGAGCAGTACTTC. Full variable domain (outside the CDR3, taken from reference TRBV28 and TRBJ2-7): DVKVTQSSRYLVKRTGEKVFLECVQDMDHENMFWYRQDPGLGLRLIYFSYDVKMKEKGDIPEGYSVSREKKERFSLILESASTNQTSMYLCASVSGASGRADEQYFGPGTRLTVT.

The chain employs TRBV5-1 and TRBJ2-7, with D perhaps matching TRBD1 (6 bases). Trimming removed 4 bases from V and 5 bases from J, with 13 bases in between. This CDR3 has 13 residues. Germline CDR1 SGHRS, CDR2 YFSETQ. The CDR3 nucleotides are TGCGCCAGCAGCACTACAGGGTTTAACGAGCAGTACTTC. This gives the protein CASSTTGFNEQYF. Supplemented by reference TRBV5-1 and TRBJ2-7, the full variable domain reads KAGVTQTPRYLIKTRGQQVTLSCSPISGHRSVSWYQQTPGQGLQFLFEYFSETQRNKGNFPGRFSGRQFSNSRSEMNVSTLELGDSALYLCASSTTGFNEQYFGPGTRLTVT.

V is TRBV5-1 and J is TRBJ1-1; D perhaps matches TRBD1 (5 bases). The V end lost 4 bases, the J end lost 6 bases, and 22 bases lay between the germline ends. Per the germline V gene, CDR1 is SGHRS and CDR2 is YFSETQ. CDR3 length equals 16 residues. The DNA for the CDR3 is TGCGCCAGCAGCGCCCTGACCGGGGCCCTAAACGCTGAAGCTTTCTTT. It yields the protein CASSALTGALNAEAFF. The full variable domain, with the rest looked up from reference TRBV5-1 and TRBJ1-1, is KAGVTQTPRYLIKTRGQQVTLSCSPISGHRSVSWYQQTPGQGLQFLFEYFSETQRNKGNFPGRFSGRQFSNSRSEMNVSTLELGDSALYLCASSALTGALNAEAFFGQGTRLTVV.

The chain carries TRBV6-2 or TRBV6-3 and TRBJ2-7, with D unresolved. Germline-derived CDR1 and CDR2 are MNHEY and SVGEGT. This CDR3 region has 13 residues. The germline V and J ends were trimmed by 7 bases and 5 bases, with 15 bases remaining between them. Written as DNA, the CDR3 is TGTGCCAGCACCCTAGGGTGGTTTGACGAGCAGTACTTC. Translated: CASTLGWFDEQYF.

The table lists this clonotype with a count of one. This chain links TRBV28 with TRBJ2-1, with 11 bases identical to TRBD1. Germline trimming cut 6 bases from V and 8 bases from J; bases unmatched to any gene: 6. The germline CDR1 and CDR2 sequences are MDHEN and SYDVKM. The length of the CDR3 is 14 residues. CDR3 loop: CASRPGTGGHEQFF. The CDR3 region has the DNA TGTGCCAGCAGGCCCGGGACAGGGGGTCATGAGCAGTTCTTC.

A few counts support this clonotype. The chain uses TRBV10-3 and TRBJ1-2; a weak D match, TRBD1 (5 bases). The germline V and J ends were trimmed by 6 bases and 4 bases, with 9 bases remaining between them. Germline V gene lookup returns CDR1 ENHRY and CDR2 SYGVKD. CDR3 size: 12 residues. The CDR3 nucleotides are TGTGCCATCAGCTTAGACAGCTATGGCTACACCTTC. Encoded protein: CAISLDSYGYTF.

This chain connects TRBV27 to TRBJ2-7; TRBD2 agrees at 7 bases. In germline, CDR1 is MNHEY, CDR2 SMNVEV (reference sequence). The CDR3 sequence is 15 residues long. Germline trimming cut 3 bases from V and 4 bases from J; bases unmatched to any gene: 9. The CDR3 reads CASSFWLAETYEQYF. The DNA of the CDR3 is TGTGCCAGCAGTTTTTGGCTAGCGGAGACTTACGAGCAGTACTTC.

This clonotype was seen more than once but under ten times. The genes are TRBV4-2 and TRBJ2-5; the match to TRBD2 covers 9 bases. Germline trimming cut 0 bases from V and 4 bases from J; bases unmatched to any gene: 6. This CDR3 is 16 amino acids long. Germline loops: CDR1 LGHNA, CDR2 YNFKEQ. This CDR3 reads CASSQDAGGPVETQYF. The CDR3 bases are TGTGCCAGCAGCCAAGATGCGGGAGGGCCGGTAGAGACCCAGTACTTC.

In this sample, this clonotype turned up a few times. This chain's CDR3 is CASSSATKLSTDTQYF. CDR3 nucleotide sequence: TGTGCCAGCAGTTCAGCGACAAAGCTCTCCACAGATACGCAGTATTTT. This chain links TRBV12-3 or TRBV12-4 with TRBJ2-3; D gene uncertain. Trimming stripped 4 bases from V and 2 bases from J, with 16 bases between. The CDR3 covers 16 residues.

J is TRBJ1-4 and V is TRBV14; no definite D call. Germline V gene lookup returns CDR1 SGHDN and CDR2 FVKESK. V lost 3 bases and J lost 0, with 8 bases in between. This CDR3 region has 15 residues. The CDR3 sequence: CASSHLGATNEKLFF. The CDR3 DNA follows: TGTGCCAGCAGCCATCTCGGGGCAACTAATGAAAAACTGTTTTTT. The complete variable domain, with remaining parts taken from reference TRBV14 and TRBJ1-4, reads EAGVTQFPSHSVIEKGQTVTLRCDPISGHDNLYWYRRVMGKEIKFLLHFVKESKQDESGMPNNRFLAERTGGTYSTLKVQPAELEDSGVYFCASSHLGATNEKLFFGSGTQLSVL.

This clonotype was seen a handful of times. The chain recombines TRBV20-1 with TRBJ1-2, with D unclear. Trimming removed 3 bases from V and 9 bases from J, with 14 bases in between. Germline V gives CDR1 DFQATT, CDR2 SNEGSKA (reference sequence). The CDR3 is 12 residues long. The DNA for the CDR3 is TGCAGTGCTAGGGGCTTCTACTGGCGCTACACCTTC. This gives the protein CSARGFYWRYTF.

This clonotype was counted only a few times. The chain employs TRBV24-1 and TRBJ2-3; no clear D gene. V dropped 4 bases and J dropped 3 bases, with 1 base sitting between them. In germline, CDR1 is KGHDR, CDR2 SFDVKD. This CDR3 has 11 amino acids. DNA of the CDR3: TGTGCCACCAGTGAAACAGATACGCAGTATTTT. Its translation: CATSETDTQYF.

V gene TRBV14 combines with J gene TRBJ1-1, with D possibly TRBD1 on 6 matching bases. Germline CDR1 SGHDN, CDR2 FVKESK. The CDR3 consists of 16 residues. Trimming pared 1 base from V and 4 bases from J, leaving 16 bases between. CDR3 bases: TGTGCCAGCAGCCAAGCTATTACAGGGTTGGGCACTGAAGCTTTCTTT. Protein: CASSQAITGLGTEAFF.

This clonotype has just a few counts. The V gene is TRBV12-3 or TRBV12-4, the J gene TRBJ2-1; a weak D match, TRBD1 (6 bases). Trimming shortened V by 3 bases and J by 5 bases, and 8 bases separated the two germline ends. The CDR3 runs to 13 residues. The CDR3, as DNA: TGTGCCAGCAGTTTTTCAGGGGACAATGAGCAGTTCTTC. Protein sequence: CASSFSGDNEQFF.

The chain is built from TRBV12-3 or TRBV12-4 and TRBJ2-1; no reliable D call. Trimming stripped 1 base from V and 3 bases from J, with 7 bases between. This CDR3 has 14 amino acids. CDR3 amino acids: CASSLVAGYNEQFF. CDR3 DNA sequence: TGTGCCAGCAGTTTAGTGGCCGGCTACAATGAGCAGTTCTTC.

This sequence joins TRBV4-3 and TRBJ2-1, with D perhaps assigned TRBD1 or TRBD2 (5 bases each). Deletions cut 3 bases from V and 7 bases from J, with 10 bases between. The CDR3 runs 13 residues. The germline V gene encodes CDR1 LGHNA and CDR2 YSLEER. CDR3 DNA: TGCGCCAGCAGCCACGGGACCCGTAATGAGCAGTTCTTC. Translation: CASSHGTRNEQFF.

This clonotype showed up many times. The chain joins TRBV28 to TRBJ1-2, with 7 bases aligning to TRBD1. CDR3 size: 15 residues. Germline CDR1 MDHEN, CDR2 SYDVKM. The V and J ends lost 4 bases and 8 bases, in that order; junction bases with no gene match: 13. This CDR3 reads CASSSIRQGGLGYTF. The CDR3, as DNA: TGTGCCAGCAGTTCTATCCGACAGGGAGGATTGGGCTACACCTTC.